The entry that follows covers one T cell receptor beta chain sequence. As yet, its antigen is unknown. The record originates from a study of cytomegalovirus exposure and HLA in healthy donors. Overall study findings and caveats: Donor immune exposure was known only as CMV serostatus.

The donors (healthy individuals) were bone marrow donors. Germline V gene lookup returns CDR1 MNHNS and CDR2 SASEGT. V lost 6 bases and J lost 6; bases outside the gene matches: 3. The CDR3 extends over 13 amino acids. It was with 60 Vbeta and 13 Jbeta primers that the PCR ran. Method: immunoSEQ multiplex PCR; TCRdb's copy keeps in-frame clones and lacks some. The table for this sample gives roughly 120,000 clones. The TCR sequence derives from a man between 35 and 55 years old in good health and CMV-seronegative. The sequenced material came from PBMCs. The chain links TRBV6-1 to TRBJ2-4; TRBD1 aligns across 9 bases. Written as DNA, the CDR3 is TGTGCCAGCAGGGGGGACAGGGTAAACATTCAGTACTTC. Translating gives CASRGDRVNIQYF.